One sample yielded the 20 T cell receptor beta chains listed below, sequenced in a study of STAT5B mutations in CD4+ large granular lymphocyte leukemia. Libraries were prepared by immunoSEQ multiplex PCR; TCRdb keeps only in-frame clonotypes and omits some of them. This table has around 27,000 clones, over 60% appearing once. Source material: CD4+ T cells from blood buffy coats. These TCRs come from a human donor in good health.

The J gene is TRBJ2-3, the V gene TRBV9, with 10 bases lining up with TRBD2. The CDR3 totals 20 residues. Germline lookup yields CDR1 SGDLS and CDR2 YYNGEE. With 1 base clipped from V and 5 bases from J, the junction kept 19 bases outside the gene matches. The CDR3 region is CASSVNRLGLAGEFKDTQYF. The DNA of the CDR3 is TGTGCCAGCAGCGTAAATAGACTCGGGCTAGCGGGAGAGTTCAAAGATACGCAGTATTTT. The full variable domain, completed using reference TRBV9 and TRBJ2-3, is DSGVTQTPKHLITATGQRVTLRCSPRSGDLSVYWYQQSLDQGLQFLIQYYNGEERAKGNILERFSAQQFPDLHSELNLSSLELGDSALYFCASSVNRLGLAGEFKDTQYFGPGTRLTVL.

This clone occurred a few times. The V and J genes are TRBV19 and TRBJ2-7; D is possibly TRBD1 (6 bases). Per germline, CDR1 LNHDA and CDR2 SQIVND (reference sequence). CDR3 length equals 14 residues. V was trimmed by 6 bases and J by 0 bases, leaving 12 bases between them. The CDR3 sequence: CASSTRGVSYEQYF. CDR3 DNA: TGTGCCAGTAGCACCAGGGGTGTCTCCTACGAGCAGTACTTC.

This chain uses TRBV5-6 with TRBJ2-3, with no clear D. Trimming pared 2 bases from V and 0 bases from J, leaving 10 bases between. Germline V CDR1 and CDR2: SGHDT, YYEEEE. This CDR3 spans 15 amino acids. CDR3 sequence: CASSFERTSTDTQYF. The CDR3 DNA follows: TGTGCCAGCAGCTTTGAGCGCACTAGCACAGATACGCAGTATTTT.

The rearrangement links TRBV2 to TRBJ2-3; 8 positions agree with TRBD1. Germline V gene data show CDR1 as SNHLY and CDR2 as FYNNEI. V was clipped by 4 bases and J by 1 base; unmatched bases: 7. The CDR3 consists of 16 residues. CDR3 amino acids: CASSGTGGFGTDTQYF. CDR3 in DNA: TGTGCCAGCAGTGGTACAGGGGGATTTGGCACAGATACGCAGTATTTT.

DNA of the CDR3: TGCGCCAGCAGCCAAGGGCCTGCGAGCGGGATTAGCAATGAGCAGTTCTTC. It yields the protein CASSQGPASGISNEQFF. The gene calls are TRBV4-3 and TRBJ2-1, with TRBD2 identical over 7 bases. Germline V gives CDR1 LGHNA, CDR2 YSLEER. The CDR3 sequence is 17 residues long. The J segment lost 6 bases and the V segment lost 1 base, leaving 12 bases of the junction unmatched.

The CDR3 loop reads CASSIGFGDFDGYTF. CDR3 nucleotide sequence: TGTGCCAGTAGTATAGGGTTCGGCGACTTCGATGGCTACACCTTC. The rearrangement joins TRBV19 to TRBJ1-2; D call uncertain. The CDR3 runs 15 residues. V lost 1 base and J lost 6, with 15 bases in between. Germline CDR1 LNHDA, CDR2 SQIVND (reference sequence).

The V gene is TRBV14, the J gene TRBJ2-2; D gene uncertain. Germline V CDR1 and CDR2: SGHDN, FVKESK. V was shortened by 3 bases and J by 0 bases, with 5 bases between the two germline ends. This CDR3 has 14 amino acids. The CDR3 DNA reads TGTGCCAGCAGCCATCTTGCGAACACCGGGGAGCTGTTTTTT. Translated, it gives CASSHLANTGELFF.

The CDR3 spells CAISQGRRSVDTQYF. CDR3 in DNA: TGTGCCATCAGTCAGGGCCGGCGGTCGGTAGATACGCAGTATTTT. The V and J genes are TRBV10-3 and TRBJ2-3, with D perhaps matching TRBD1 (5 bases). Germline V gives CDR1 ENHRY, CDR2 SYGVKD. The CDR3 loop spans 15 amino acids. The germline V and J ends were trimmed by 5 bases and 5 bases, with 17 bases remaining between them.

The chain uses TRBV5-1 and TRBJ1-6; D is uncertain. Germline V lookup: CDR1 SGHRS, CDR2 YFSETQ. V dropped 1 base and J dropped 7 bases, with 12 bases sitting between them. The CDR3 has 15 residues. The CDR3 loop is CASSLSGLINSPLHF. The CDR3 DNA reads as TGCGCCAGCAGCTTGAGTGGACTGATCAATTCACCCCTCCACTTT.

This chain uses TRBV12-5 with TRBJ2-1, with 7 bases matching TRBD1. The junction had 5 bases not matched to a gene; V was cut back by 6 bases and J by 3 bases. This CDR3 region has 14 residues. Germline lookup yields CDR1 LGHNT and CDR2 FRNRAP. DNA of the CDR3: TGTGCTAGTGGACCAGGGGACAGCTACAATGAGCAGTTCTTC. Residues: CASGPGDSYNEQFF.

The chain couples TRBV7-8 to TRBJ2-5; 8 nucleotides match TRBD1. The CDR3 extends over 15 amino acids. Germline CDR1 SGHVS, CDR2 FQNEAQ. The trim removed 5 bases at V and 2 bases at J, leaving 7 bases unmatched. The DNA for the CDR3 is TGTGCCAGCAGCCACAGGGGGGAGAGTCAAGAGACCCAGTACTTC. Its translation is CASSHRGESQETQYF.

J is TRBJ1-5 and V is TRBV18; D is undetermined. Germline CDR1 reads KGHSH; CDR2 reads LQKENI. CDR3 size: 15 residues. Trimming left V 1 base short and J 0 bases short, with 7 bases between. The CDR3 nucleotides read TGTGCCAGCTCACCACAGGGCCATAGCAATCAGCCCCAGCATTTT. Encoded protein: CASSPQGHSNQPQHF.

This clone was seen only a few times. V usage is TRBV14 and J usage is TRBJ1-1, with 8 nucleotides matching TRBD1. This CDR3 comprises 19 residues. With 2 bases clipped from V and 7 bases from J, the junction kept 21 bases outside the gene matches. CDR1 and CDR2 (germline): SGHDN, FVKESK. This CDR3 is CASSQKWGTGYINRGEAFF. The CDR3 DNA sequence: TGTGCCAGCAGCCAAAAGTGGGGGACAGGATATATCAATCGTGGTGAAGCTTTCTTT.

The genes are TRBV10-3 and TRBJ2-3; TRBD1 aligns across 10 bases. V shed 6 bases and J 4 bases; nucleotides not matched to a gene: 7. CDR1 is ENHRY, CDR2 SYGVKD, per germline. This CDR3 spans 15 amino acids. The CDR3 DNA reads TGTGCCATCAGCCGGACAGGGGGTGACGCAGATACGCAGTATTTT. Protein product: CAISRTGGDADTQYF.

CDR3 bases: TGTGCCAGCAGCACACGGAGAGGGGGCCCCGAGCAGTACTTC. It codes for CASSTRRGGPEQYF. The genes are TRBV7-2 and TRBJ2-7; 7 nucleotides match TRBD1. The J segment lost 6 bases and the V segment lost 5 bases, leaving 10 bases of the junction unmatched. This CDR3 has 14 amino acids. Germline V gene lookup returns CDR1 SGHTA and CDR2 FQGNSA.

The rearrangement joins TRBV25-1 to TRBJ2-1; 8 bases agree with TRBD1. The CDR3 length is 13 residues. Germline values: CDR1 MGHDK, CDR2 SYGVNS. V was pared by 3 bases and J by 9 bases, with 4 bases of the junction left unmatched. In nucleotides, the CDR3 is TGTGCCAGCAGTGAGCGACAGGGGAGTGAGCAGTTCTTC. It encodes CASSERQGSEQFF.

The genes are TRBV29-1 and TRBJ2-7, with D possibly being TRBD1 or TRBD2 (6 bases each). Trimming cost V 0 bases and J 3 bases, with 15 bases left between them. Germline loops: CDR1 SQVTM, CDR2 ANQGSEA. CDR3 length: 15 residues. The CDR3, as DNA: TGCAGCGTTGAAGAGAGGAGGGGGATACGCTACGAGCAGTACTTC. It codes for CSVEERRGIRYEQYF.

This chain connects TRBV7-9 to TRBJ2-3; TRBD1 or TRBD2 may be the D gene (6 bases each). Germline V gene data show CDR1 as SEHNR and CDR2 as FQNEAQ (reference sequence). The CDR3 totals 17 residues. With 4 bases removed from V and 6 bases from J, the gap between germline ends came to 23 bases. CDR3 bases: TGTGCCAGCAGCTCCCCCCTTGGCGGGACTCAGGGGGATACGCAGTATTTT. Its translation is CASSSPLGGTQGDTQYF.

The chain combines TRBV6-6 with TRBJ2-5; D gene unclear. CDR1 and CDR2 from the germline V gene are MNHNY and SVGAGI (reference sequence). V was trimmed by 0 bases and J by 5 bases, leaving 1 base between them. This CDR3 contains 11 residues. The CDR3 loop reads CASSYSETQYF. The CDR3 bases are TGTGCCAGCAGTTACTCTGAGACCCAGTACTTC.

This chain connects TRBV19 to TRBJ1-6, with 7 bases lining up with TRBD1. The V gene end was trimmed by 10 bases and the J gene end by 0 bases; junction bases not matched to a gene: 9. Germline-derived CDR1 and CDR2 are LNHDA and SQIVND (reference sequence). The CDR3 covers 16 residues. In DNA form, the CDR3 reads TGTGCCACCAGGGACAGCGGTCGCTCCTATAATTCACCCCTCCACTTT. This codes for CATRDSGRSYNSPLHF. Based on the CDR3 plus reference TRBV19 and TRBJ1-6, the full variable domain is DGGITQSPKYLFRKEGQNVTLSCEQNLNHDAMYWYRQDPGQGLRLIYYSQIVNDFQKGDIAEGYSVSREKKESFPLTVTSAQKNPTAFYLCATRDSGRSYNSPLHFGNGTRLTVT.